The clone carrying this TCR beta chain was observed a handful of times. Its antigen is as yet unknown. This sample was included in a study of beta chain features in type 1 diabetes. Study-level background: All samples yielded some 110 million examined sorted cells.

Study-level results: When VDJ junctions were examined, type 1 diabetes patients showed fewer insertions and more deletions.

Of the isolated RNA, all was reverse transcribed, and so the sequenced material was expressed TCRB transcripts. This table comes from immunoSEQ multiplex PCR, and its TCRdb copy is limited to in-frame clones, with some not included. The data hold just over 600,000 clones, with roughly 15% observed a single time. Purities in excess of 98% were seen in all sorted populations. The CDR3 sequence is 14 residues long. Germline CDR1 reads SGHNT; CDR2 reads YYREEE (reference sequence). The germline V and J ends were trimmed by 3 bases and 3 bases, with 12 bases remaining between them. The source of this sequence is a man aged 18 to 29 in good health. Sequencing was performed on naive CD4+ T cells from blood. This sequence joins TRBV5-4 and TRBJ1-1; perhaps TRBD1 as D (6 bases). CDR3 sequence reads: CASSSVRGDTEAFF. The CDR3 coding sequence is TGTGCCAGCAGCTCGGTGAGGGGGGACACTGAAGCTTTCTTT.